This T cell receptor (beta chain) was sequenced during a study of Ad26.COV2.S vaccination and SARS-CoV-2 variants. Study at large: The COV1001 Ad26.COV2.S trial arm included the donor. Doses of Ad26.COV2.S were injected into muscle once or twice, 56 days apart.

Concerning this clone itself: Its antigen remains unidentified.

The sample's treatment: approximately 18 received Ad26.COV2.S at low or high dose, single or two shots; several received placebo; per-sample allocation not given. The samples date from day 63 after the first vaccine or placebo injection. The vaccine antigen was prefusion-stabilized Wuhan SARS-CoV-2 spike. General study results and limits: It was found that vaccine and placebo recipients had similar non-spike TCR breadth.

Generated by immunoSEQ multiplex PCR, the TCRdb table keeps only in-frame clones and is missing some. Found here are roughly 700,000 clones, around 92% of them singletons; the top ten hold nearly 1.5%. Germline CDR1 and CDR2: LGHDT and YNNKEL (reference sequence). The CDR3 has 15 residues. Deletions cut 0 bases from V and 6 bases from J, with 14 bases between. The chain has TRBV3-1 (or the pseudogene TRBV3-2) and TRBJ1-1, with D possibly being TRBD1 (6 bases). The sequenced sample was peripheral blood, obtained in a trial of Ad26.COV2.S vaccine versus placebo. The receptor comes from a person aged 18 to 59 who received the Ad26.COV2.S COVID-19 vaccine or a placebo. The CDR3 nucleotides are TGTGCCAGCAGCCAAGAAGGGGGTTCAAGTCCTGAAGCTTTCTTT. Encoded protein: CASSQEGGSSPEAFF.